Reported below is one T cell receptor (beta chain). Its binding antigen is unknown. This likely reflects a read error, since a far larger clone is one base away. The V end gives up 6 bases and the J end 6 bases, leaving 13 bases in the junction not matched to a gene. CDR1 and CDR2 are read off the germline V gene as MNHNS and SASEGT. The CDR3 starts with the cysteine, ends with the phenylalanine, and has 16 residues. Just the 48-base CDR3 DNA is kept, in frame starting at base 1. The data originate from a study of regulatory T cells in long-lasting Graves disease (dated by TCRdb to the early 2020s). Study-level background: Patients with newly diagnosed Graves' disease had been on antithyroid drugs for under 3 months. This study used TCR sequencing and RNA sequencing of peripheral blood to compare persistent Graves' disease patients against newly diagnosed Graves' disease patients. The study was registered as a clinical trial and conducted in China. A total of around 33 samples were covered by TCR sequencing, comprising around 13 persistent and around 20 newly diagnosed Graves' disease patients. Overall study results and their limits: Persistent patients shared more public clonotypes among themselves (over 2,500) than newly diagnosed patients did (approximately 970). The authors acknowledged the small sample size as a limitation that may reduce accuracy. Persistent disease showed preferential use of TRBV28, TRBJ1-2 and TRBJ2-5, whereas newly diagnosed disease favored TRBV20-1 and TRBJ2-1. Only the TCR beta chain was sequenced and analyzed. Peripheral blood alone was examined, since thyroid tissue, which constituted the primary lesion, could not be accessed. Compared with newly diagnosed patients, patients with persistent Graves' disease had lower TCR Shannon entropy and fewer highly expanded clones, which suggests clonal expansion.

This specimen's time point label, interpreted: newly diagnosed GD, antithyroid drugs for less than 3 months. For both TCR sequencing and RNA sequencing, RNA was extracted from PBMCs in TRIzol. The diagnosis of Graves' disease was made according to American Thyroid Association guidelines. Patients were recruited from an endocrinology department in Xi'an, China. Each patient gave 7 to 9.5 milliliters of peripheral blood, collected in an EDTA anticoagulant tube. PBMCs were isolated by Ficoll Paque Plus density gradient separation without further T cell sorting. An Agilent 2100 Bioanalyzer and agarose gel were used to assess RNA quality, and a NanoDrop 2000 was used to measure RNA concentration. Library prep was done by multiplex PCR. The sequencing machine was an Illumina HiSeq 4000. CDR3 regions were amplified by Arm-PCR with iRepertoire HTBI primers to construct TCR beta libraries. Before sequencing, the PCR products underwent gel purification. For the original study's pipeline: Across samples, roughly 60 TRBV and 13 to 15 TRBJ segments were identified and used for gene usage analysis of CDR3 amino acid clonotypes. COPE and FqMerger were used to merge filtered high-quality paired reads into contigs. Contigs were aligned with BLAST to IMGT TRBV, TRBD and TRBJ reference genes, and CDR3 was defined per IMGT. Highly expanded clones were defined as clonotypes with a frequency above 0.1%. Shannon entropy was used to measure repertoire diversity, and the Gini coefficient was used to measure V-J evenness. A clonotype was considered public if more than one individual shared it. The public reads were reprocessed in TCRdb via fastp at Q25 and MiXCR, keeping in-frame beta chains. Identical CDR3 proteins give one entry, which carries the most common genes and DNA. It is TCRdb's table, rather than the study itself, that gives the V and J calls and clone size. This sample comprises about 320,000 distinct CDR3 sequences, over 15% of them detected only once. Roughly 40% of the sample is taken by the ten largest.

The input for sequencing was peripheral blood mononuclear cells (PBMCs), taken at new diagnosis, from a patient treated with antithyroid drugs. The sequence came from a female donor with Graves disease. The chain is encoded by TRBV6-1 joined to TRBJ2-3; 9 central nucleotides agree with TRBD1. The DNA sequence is TGTGCCAGCAGCGCCACCACCGGGACAGGGTATGATACGCAGTATTTT. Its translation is CASSATTGTGYDTQYF.